This TCR beta chain was documented in a study of blood T cell repertoires in COVID-19. Study-level information: Italy, Spain and the United States were the sources of the convalescent and acute COVID-19 samples.

Profiling relied on immunoSEQ multiplex PCR, and the TCRdb table lists in-frame clones only, not all of them. The profile shows 100,000 to 150,000 clones, almost 85% of them singletons. This CDR3 region has 13 residues. From germline, CDR1 is ENHRY and CDR2 SYGVKD. V lost 6 bases and J lost 1, with 7 bases in between. This chain connects TRBV10-3 to TRBJ1-5; D ambiguous. The clonotype was recovered from a woman in her twenties or thirties who had recovered from COVID-19. Input material: peripheral blood. CDR3 bases: TGTGCCATCAGACAGACGAGCAATCAGCCCCAGCATTTT. It codes for CAIRQTSNQPQHF.